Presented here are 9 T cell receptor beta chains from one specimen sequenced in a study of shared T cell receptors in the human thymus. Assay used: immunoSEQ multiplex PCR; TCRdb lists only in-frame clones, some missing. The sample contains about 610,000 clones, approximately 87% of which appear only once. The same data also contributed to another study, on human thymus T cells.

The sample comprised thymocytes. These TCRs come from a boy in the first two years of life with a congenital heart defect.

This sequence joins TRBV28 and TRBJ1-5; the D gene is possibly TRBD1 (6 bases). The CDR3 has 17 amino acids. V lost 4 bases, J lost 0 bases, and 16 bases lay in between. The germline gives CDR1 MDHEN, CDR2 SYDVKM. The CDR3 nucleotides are TGTGCCAGCAGTTCCGGGAGGGACATGTATAGCAATCAGCCCCAGCATTTT. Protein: CASSSGRDMYSNQPQHF.

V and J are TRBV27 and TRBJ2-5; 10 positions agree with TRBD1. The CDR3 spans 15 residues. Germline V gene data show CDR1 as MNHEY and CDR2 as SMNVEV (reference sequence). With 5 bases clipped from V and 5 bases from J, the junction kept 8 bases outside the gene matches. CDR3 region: CASSAGTGVSETQYF. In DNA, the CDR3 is TGTGCCAGCAGTGCCGGGACAGGGGTGTCGGAGACCCAGTACTTC.

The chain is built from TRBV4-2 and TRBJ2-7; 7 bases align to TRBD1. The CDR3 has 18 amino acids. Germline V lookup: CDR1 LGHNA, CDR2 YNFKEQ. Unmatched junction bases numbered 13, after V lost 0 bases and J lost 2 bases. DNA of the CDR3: TGTGCCAGCAGCCAAGACCCGGGACAGCCCAAACTAACCTACGAGCAGTACTTC. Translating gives CASSQDPGQPKLTYEQYF.

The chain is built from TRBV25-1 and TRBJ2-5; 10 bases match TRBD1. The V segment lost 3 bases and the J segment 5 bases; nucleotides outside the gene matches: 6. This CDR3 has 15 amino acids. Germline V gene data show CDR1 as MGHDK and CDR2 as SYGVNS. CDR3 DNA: TGTGCCAGCAGTGATAGGACAGGGGGTAGGGAGACCCAGTACTTC. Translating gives CASSDRTGGRETQYF.

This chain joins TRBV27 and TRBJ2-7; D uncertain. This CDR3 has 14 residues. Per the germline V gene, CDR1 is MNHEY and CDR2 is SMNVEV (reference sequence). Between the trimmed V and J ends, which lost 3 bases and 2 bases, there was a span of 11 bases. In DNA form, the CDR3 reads TGTGCCAGCAGTTTCCGAGAAAGCCCCTACGAGCAGTACTTC. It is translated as CASSFRESPYEQYF.

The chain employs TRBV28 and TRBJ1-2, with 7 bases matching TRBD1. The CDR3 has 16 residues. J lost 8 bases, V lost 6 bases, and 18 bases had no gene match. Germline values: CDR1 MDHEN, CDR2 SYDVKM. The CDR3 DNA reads TGTGCCAGCAGGACCGCGACAGGGCCCTCCTCGAGCGGCTACACCTTC. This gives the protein CASRTATGPSSSGYTF.

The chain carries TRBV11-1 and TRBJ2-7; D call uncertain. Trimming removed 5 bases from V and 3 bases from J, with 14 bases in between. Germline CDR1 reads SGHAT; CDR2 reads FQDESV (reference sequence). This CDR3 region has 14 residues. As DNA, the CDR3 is TGTGCCAGCAGCCCTTTCCCAAACTTCTACGAGCAGTACTTC. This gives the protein CASSPFPNFYEQYF.

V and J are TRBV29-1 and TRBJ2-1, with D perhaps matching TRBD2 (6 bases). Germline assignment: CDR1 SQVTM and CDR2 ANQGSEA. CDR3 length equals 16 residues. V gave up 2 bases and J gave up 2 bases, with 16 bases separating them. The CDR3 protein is CSVEHSGRIPYNEQFF. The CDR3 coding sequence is TGCAGCGTTGAACACTCCGGGAGAATCCCCTACAATGAGCAGTTCTTC.

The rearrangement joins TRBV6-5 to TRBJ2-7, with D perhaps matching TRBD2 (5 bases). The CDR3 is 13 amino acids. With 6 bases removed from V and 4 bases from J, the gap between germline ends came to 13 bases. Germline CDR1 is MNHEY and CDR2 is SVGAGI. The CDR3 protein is CASSIQPGYEQYF. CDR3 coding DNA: TGTGCCAGCAGCATTCAACCGGGATACGAGCAGTACTTC.